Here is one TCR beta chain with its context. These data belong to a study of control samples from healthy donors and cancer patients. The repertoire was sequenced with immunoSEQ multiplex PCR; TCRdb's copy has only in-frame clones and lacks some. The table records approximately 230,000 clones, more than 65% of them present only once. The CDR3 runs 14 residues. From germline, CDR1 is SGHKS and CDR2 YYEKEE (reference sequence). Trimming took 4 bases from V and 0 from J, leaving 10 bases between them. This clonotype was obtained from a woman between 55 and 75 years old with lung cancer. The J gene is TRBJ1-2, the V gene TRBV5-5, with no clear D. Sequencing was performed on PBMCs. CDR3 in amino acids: CASSPTRANYGYTF. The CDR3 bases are TGTGCCAGCAGCCCTACAAGAGCTAACTATGGCTACACCTTC.